The T cell receptor (beta chain) under discussion was sequenced for a study of shared clonotypes between healthy human individuals. Study overall: The plates for each donor numbered three CD4 naive, three CD4 memory, two CD8 naive and one CD8 memory. Notes on the study in general: The researchers took only blood, and tissue repertoires probably look different.

A note on this clone: The antigen remains unidentified.

Genomic DNA of every subset was divided equally among multiple immunoSEQ plates. Assay: immunoSEQ multiplex PCR; the TCRdb copy retains only in-frame clones and omits some. The repertoire holds about 1 million clones, approximately 70% seen once, with about 1.5% in the top ten. CDR3 length: 13 residues. Germline V gene lookup returns CDR1 ENHRY and CDR2 SYGVKD. V was pared by 9 bases and J by 5 bases, with 9 bases of the junction left unmatched. The TCR sequence derives from a man aged 18 to 29 in good health. The V gene is TRBV10-3, the J gene TRBJ2-7; 8 nucleotides agree with TRBD2. Sequencing was done on a sample of memory CD4+ T cells sorted from blood. Subset described: CD45RA-negative fraction. Here the CDR3 reads CAIQRGKQNEQYF. Written as DNA, the CDR3 is TGTGCCATTCAGCGGGGGAAGCAGAACGAGCAGTACTTC.